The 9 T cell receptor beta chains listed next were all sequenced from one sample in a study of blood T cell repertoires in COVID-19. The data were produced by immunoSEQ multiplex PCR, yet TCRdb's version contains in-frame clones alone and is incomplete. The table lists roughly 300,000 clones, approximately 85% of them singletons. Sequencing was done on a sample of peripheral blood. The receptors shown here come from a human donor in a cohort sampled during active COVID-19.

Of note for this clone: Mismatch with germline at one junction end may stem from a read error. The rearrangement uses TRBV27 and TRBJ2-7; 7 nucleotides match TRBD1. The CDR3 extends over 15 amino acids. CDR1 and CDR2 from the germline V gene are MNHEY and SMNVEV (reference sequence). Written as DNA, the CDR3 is TGTGCCAGCAGTCTATCGAGACAGGGTACCTACGAGCAGTACTTC. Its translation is CASSLSRQGTYEQYF.

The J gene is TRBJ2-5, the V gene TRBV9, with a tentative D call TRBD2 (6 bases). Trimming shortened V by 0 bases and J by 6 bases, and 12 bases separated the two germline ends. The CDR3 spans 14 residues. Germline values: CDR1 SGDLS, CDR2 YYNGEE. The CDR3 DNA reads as TGTGCCAGCAGCGTAGGTGGGGGACTTAAGACCCAGTACTTC. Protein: CASSVGGGLKTQYF.

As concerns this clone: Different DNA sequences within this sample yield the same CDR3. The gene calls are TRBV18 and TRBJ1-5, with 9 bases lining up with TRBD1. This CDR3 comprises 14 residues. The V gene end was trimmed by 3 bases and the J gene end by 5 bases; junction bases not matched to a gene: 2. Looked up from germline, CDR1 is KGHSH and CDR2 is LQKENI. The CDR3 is CASSPRQGDQPQHF. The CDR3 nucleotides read TGTGCCAGCTCACCCCGACAGGGGGATCAGCCCCAGCATTTT. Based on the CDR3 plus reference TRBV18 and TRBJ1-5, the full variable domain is NAGVMQNPRHLVRRRGQEARLRCSPMKGHSHVYWYRQLPEEGLKFMVYLQKENIIDESGMPKERFSAEFPKEGPSILRIQQVVRGDSAAYFCASSPRQGDQPQHFGDGTRLSIL.

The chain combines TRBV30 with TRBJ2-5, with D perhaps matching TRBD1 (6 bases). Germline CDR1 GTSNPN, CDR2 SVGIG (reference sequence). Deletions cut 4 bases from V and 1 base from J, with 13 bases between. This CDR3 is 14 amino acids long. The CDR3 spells CAWKAGVGQETQYF. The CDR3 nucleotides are TGTGCCTGGAAGGCAGGGGTGGGCCAAGAGACCCAGTACTTC. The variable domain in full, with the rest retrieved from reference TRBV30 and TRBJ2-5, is SQTIHQWPATLVQPVGSPLSLECTVEGTSNPNLYWYRQAAGRGLQLLFYSVGIGQISSEVPQNLSASRPQDRQFILSSKKLLLSDSGFYLCAWKAGVGQETQYFGPGTRLLVL.

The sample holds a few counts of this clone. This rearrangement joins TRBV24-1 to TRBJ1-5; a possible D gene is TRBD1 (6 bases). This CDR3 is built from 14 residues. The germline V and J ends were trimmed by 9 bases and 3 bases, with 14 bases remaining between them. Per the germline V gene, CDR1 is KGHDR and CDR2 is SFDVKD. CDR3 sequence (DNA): TGTGCCACCCACGCCGGACAGTCCAATCAGCCCCAGCATTTT. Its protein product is CATHAGQSNQPQHF.

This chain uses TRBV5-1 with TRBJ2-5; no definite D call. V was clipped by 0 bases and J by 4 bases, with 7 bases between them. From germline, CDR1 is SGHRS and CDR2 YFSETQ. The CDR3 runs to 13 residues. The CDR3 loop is CASSLGVAETQYF. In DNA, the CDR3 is TGCGCCAGCAGCTTGGGAGTCGCAGAGACCCAGTACTTC. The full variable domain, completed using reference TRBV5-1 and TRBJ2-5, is KAGVTQTPRYLIKTRGQQVTLSCSPISGHRSVSWYQQTPGQGLQFLFEYFSETQRNKGNFPGRFSGRQFSNSRSEMNVSTLELGDSALYLCASSLGVAETQYFGPGTRLLVL.

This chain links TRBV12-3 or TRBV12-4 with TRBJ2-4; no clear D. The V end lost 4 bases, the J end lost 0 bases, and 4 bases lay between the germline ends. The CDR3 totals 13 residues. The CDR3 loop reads CASSSQAKNIQYF. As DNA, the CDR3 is TGTGCCAGCAGTTCCCAAGCCAAAAACATTCAGTACTTC.

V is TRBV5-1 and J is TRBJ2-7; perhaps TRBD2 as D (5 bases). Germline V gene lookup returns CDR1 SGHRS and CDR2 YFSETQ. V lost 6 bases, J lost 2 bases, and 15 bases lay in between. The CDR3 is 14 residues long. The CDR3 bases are TGCGCCAGCACCCTGGCCAAGGGAGCCTACGAGCAGTACTTC. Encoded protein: CASTLAKGAYEQYF. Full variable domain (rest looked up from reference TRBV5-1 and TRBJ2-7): KAGVTQTPRYLIKTRGQQVTLSCSPISGHRSVSWYQQTPGQGLQFLFEYFSETQRNKGNFPGRFSGRQFSNSRSEMNVSTLELGDSALYLCASTLAKGAYEQYFGPGTRLTVT.

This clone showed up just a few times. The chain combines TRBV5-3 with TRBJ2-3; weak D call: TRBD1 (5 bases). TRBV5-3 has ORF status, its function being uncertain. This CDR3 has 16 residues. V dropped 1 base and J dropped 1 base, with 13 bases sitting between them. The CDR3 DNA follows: TGTGCCAGAAGCTTGTTGGAGTCAGGGTGCACAGATACGCAGTATTTT. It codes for CARSLLESGCTDTQYF.